This T cell receptor beta chain was retrieved from a study of cytomegalovirus exposure and HLA in healthy donors. Study-wide results and caveats: In a later analysis, TCR association rates varied by HLA locus: DRB1 most, HLA-C fewest. The classifier reportedly diagnosed cytomegalovirus status with high sensitivity and specificity. Analysis was performed later, and it showed HLA-associated TCR beta chains to be more clonally expanded than equally common others.

At sampling all donors were nominally healthy, likely with unrecorded immune exposures. With regard to this clone: Its specificity is not known. The same CDR3 arises from other DNA sequences in this sample as well.

PCR used 60 Vbeta primers and 13 Jbeta primers. Profiling relied on immunoSEQ multiplex PCR, and the TCRdb table lists in-frame clones only, not all of them. The sample shows about 190,000 clones, 70% to 80% of them seen only once. Germline V gene data show CDR1 as MNHNY and CDR2 as SVGAGI (reference sequence). The ends were cut back, 2 bases at V and 4 bases at J, with 6 bases in the middle. This CDR3 comprises 13 residues. Sequenced material: PBMCs. The receptor was isolated from a woman aged 25 to 45 in good health and CMV-seropositive. The V gene is TRBV6-6, the J gene TRBJ1-5; possibly TRBD1 for D (5 bases). The CDR3 spells CASSYQGNQPQHF. The CDR3 coding sequence is TGTGCCAGCAGTTACCAGGGAAATCAGCCCCAGCATTTT.